A single sample is the source of the 27 T cell receptor beta chains below, sequenced in a study of Ad26.COV2.S vaccination and SARS-CoV-2 variants. Treatment denoted: roughly 20 received Ad26.COV2.S at low or high dose, single or two shots; five or six received placebo; per-sample allocation not given. Sampling was performed 63 days after the first vaccine or placebo injection. Produced via immunoSEQ multiplex PCR; TCRdb's table is partial and in-frame only. The table records under 600,000 clones, 89% of them present only once. The sample consisted of peripheral blood, taken in a trial of Ad26.COV2.S vaccine versus placebo. The origin of the receptors is a person between 18 and 65 years old who received the Ad26.COV2.S COVID-19 vaccine or a placebo.

This clone was observed a single time. The chain links TRBV3-1 (or the pseudogene TRBV3-2) to TRBJ1-1; 8 positions match TRBD1. The CDR3 extends over 14 amino acids. Per the germline V gene, CDR1 is LGHDT and CDR2 is YNNKEL (reference sequence). V was clipped by 4 bases and J by 5 bases; unmatched bases: 6. The CDR3 spells CASSPQGGGTEAFF. In nucleotides, the CDR3 is TGTGCCAGCAGCCCACAGGGGGGCGGGACTGAAGCTTTCTTT.

The V gene is TRBV6-5, the J gene TRBJ1-6; D is ambiguous. Trimming pared 7 bases from V and 10 bases from J, leaving 14 bases between. The germline CDR1 and CDR2 sequences are MNHEY and SVGAGI. The CDR3 contains 13 residues. CDR3 in amino acids: CASTRAQDSPLHF. The CDR3 DNA reads TGTGCCAGCACCCGGGCCCAGGACTCACCCCTCCACTTT.

The chain combines TRBV7-9 with TRBJ2-1; D ambiguous. The ends were cut back, 5 bases at V and 6 bases at J, with 2 bases in the middle. This CDR3 comprises 10 residues. Germline V CDR1 and CDR2: SEHNR, FQNEAQ (reference sequence). The chain's CDR3 is CASSTNEQFF. As DNA, the CDR3 is TGTGCCAGCAGCACCAATGAGCAGTTCTTC.

The chain combines TRBV11-2 with TRBJ1-2, with D possibly being TRBD1 (5 bases). Germline V gives CDR1 SGHAT, CDR2 FQNNGV. The CDR3 runs 15 residues. Trimming left V 0 bases short and J 8 bases short, with 16 bases between. CDR3 protein: CASSLELGATRGYTF. The DNA of the CDR3 is TGTGCCAGCAGCTTAGAGCTTGGGGCGACGAGGGGCTACACCTTC. Using reference TRBV11-2 and TRBJ1-2 for the parts outside the CDR3, the full variable domain is EAGVAQSPRYKIIEKRQSVAFWCNPISGHATLYWYQQILGQGPKLLIQFQNNGVVDDSQLPKDRFSAERLKGVDSTLKIQPAKLEDSAVYLCASSLELGATRGYTFGSGTRLTVV.

This chain uses TRBV27 with TRBJ2-3, with D perhaps matching TRBD1 (5 bases). The CDR3 length is 14 residues. V lost 3 bases and J lost 2, with 9 bases in between. Germline V lookup: CDR1 MNHEY, CDR2 SMNVEV (reference sequence). The CDR3 DNA sequence: TGTGCCAGCAGTTTGGGGCGGCCCACAGATACGCAGTATTTT. As protein: CASSLGRPTDTQYF.

V and J are TRBV9 and TRBJ1-3; no reliable D call. Germline CDR1 SGDLS, CDR2 YYNGEE. The length of the CDR3 is 15 residues. V was shortened by 0 bases and J by 4 bases, with 11 bases between the two germline ends. The DNA of the CDR3 is TGTGCCAGCAGCGTAGGGCCAAGGGCAGGAAACACCATATATTTT. Its protein is CASSVGPRAGNTIYF.

This chain connects TRBV24-1 to TRBJ2-2; a weak D match, TRBD1 (6 bases). V lost 7 bases to trimming and J lost 4 bases, with 15 bases between them. Germline V gives CDR1 KGHDR, CDR2 SFDVKD. CDR3 length equals 15 residues. CDR3 residues: CATSHQGQITGELFF. CDR3 nucleotides: TGTGCCACCAGCCACCAGGGACAAATCACCGGGGAGCTGTTTTTT.

About this clone itself: This sample also contains other DNA sequences that code for the same CDR3. The chain carries TRBV7-9 and TRBJ1-5; D call uncertain. CDR1 and CDR2 from the germline V gene are SEHNR and FQNEAQ (reference sequence). This CDR3 is built from 14 residues. Trimming shortened V by 1 base and J by 2 bases, and 6 bases separated the two germline ends. The CDR3 DNA sequence: TGTGCCAGCAGCTTAGGGCAGGGCAATCAGCCCCAGCATTTT. Residues: CASSLGQGNQPQHF.

J is TRBJ1-3 and V is TRBV29-1; TRBD1 matches 10 bases. CDR1 is SQVTM and CDR2 is ANQGSEA in the germline V gene. V shed 7 bases and J 4 bases; nucleotides not matched to a gene: 7. CDR3 length: 14 amino acids. CDR3 sequence reads: CSAQTGGTGNTIYF. The CDR3 region has the DNA TGCAGCGCCCAGACAGGGGGCACCGGAAACACCATATATTTT.

J is TRBJ2-2 and V is TRBV6-4, with a possible D match to TRBD2 (6 bases). V gave up 2 bases and J gave up 6 bases, with 10 bases separating them. Germline lookup yields CDR1 MRHNA and CDR2 SNTAGT. This CDR3 comprises 14 residues. The CDR3: CASSDHTSPGELFF. The CDR3 DNA reads as TGTGCCAGCAGTGACCATACTAGCCCCGGGGAGCTGTTTTTT.

This clone was observed a single time. This chain joins TRBV2 and TRBJ2-7; D is unclear. V was clipped by 8 bases and J by 0 bases, with 8 bases between them. CDR1 is SNHLY and CDR2 is FYNNEI in the germline V gene. The CDR3 loop spans 12 amino acids. Written as DNA, the CDR3 is TGTGCCAGCGTCCAGCGCTCCTACGAGCAGTACTTC. Its translation is CASVQRSYEQYF.

The chain recombines TRBV9 with TRBJ2-7, with D unclear. Per germline, CDR1 SGDLS and CDR2 YYNGEE. The V end was cut by 0 bases, the J end by 1 base, with 11 bases between. The CDR3 is 15 residues long. This CDR3 reads CASSVGAGLSYEQYF. In nucleotides, the CDR3 is TGTGCCAGCAGCGTAGGGGCAGGATTATCCTACGAGCAGTACTTC.

The chain uses TRBV11-1 and TRBJ1-6, with D maybe TRBD1 (6 bases). There are 13 residues in the CDR3. Germline V gives CDR1 SGHAT, CDR2 FQDESV (reference sequence). V lost 7 bases to trimming and J lost 10 bases, with 14 bases between them. The CDR3 nucleotides are TGTGCCAGCACGGGACACCGGGGGTCACCCCTCCACTTT. It encodes CASTGHRGSPLHF. Drawing the rest from reference TRBV11-1 and TRBJ1-6, the complete variable domain is EAEVAQSPRYKITEKSQAVAFWCDPISGHATLYWYRQILGQGPELLVQFQDESVVDDSQLPKDRFSAERLKGVDSTLKIQPAELGDSAMYLCASTGHRGSPLHFGNGTRLTVT.

The chain recombines TRBV6-5 with TRBJ1-3, with D hard to call. V was pared by 8 bases and J by 0 bases, with 8 bases between. The CDR3 is made up of 13 amino acids. Germline V gene data show CDR1 as MNHEY and CDR2 as SVGAGI. CDR3 sequence (DNA): TGTGCCAGCGGCATGAACTCTGGAAACACCATATATTTT. Protein product: CASGMNSGNTIYF.

The chain combines TRBV9 with TRBJ1-3; perhaps TRBD1 as D (5 bases). Germline assignment: CDR1 SGDLS and CDR2 YYNGEE. CDR3 length: 15 residues. Trimming removed 0 bases at V and 11 bases at J, with 18 bases between. The CDR3 nucleotides are TGTGCCAGCAGCGTAGGGGGTAGGGGAACCGGGCCCATATATTTT. Its protein product is CASSVGGRGTGPIYF.

The chain links TRBV7-8 to TRBJ2-1, with 8 nucleotides matching TRBD2. In germline, CDR1 is SGHVS, CDR2 FQNEAQ. The CDR3 covers 14 residues. V lost 7 bases, J lost 0 bases, and 2 bases stayed unmatched. CDR3 amino acids: CASKSGGSYNEQFF. In nucleotides, the CDR3 is TGTGCCAGCAAAAGCGGGGGCTCCTACAATGAGCAGTTCTTC.

This clone appeared a single time. V and J are TRBV4-3 and TRBJ1-1; D unclear. The CDR3 consists of 13 residues. Germline V gene lookup returns CDR1 LGHNA and CDR2 YSLEER. The V gene lost 0 bases and the J gene lost 8 bases, with 10 bases spanning the gap. The CDR3 coding sequence is TGCGCCAGCAGCCAAGATCCGGGCAGGGAAGCTTTCTTT. Protein product: CASSQDPGREAFF.

The genes are TRBV7-9 and TRBJ1-1; weak D call: TRBD1 (5 bases). The CDR3 is made up of 14 amino acids. Germline CDR1 and CDR2: SEHNR and FQNEAQ (reference sequence). V was pared by 1 base and J by 3 bases, with 9 bases between. The chain's CDR3 is CASSLETEYTEAFF. CDR3 coding DNA: TGTGCCAGCAGCTTAGAGACAGAGTACACTGAAGCTTTCTTT.

V usage is TRBV7-9 and J usage is TRBJ2-7, with D unresolved. This CDR3 region has 12 residues. V was shortened by 5 bases and J by 7 bases, with 12 bases between the two germline ends. Germline V gives CDR1 SEHNR, CDR2 FQNEAQ (reference sequence). CDR3 sequence: CASSPPGVEQYF. For the CDR3, the DNA is TGTGCCAGCAGCCCGCCAGGAGTGGAGCAGTACTTC.

The chain is built from TRBV10-3 and TRBJ1-1; possible D gene TRBD1, 5 bases. Per the germline V gene, CDR1 is ENHRY and CDR2 is SYGVKD. The V end lost 6 bases, the J end lost 3 bases, and 11 bases lay between the germline ends. The CDR3 length is 13 residues. DNA of the CDR3: TGTGCCATCAGAGGGGCCGGTGACACTGAAGCTTTCTTT. The encoded protein is CAIRGAGDTEAFF.

The V and J genes are TRBV29-1 and TRBJ1-2; 7 bases are a match to TRBD1. The length of the CDR3 is 10 residues. Per the germline V gene, CDR1 is SQVTM and CDR2 is ANQGSEA. V was pared by 6 bases and J by 6 bases, with 1 base of the junction left unmatched. The CDR3 loop reads CSVGQDGYTF. The CDR3 DNA follows: TGCAGCGTAGGACAGGATGGCTACACCTTC.

This clone was detected only a few times. J is TRBJ1-5 and V is TRBV7-9; 9 nucleotides agree with TRBD1. After removal of 5 bases from V and 3 bases from J, the junction contained 5 bases not matched to a gene. CDR1 and CDR2 (germline): SEHNR, FQNEAQ (reference sequence). The CDR3 contains 15 residues. CDR3 nucleotide sequence: TGTGCCAGCAGCACGGACAGGGGATACAATCAGCCCCAGCATTTT. Its translation: CASSTDRGYNQPQHF.

Note on this clone: At one of its ends the junction is not consistent with the germline gene, which may arise from a read error. V gene TRBV30 combines with J gene TRBJ1-2; D might be TRBD1 (6 bases). Germline V gene sequence: CDR1 GTSNPN, CDR2 SVGIG (reference sequence). The CDR3 contains 11 residues. The CDR3 protein is CACYYPRGLLF. The CDR3 DNA is TGTGCCTGCTATTACCCCAGGGGACTACTCTTC.

This chain links TRBV4-1 with TRBJ2-2, with D maybe TRBD1 (6 bases). The CDR3 is 17 amino acids. The germline V gene encodes CDR1 MGHRA and CDR2 YSYEKL. Trimming removed 2 bases at V and 5 bases at J, with 18 bases between. The CDR3 nucleotides are TGCGCCAGCAGCCAAACCCCGAGACAGGCAGGGACCGGGGAGCTGTTTTTT. This gives the protein CASSQTPRQAGTGELFF.

V and J are TRBV11-2 and TRBJ2-7; 11 positions match TRBD1. Germline CDR1 and CDR2: SGHAT and FQNNGV. After removal of 6 bases from V and 7 bases from J, the junction contained 5 bases not matched to a gene. This CDR3 region has 13 residues. DNA of the CDR3: TGTGCCAGCAGTACCCGGGACAGGGGGGAGCAGTACTTC. Translation gives CASSTRDRGEQYF.

This rearrangement joins TRBV11-2 to TRBJ1-6; D is perhaps TRBD1 (6 bases). V lost 7 bases, J lost 9 bases, and 19 bases lay in between. CDR1 and CDR2 from the germline V gene are SGHAT and FQNNGV. The CDR3 runs to 15 residues. The CDR3 protein is CASTTGYGIRSPLHF. As DNA, the CDR3 is TGTGCCAGCACCACAGGGTACGGTATTCGTTCACCCCTCCACTTT.

The CDR3 sequence: CATSEAGGRETQYF. CDR3 bases: TGTGCCACCAGTGAAGCGGGAGGTCGAGAGACCCAGTACTTC. The chain is built from TRBV24-1 and TRBJ2-5; 9 bases are a match to TRBD2. Trimming cost V 4 bases and J 4 bases; bases outside gene matches: 3. The CDR3 covers 14 residues. CDR1 is KGHDR, CDR2 SFDVKD, per germline.